A selection of T cell receptor beta chains follows, all from one sample in a study of blood T cell repertoires in COVID-19. Profiling relied on immunoSEQ multiplex PCR, and the TCRdb table lists in-frame clones only, not all of them. This sample has 150,000 to 250,000 clones; about four fifths occur once, and the top ten carry around 5.9%. Input material: peripheral blood. Receptors originate from a woman in her thirties or forties with COVID-19, enrolled during active disease. Each CDR3 is given with its conserved first and last residue. The D gene is left open where the match is weak. Clone sizes are given selectively: once, few, many, or a class where the clone is expanded.

abundance	j_gene	d_gene	v_gene	CDR3aa	CDR3nt
-	TRBJ1-1	TRBD1	TRBV5-4	CASRPTGDDTEAFF	TGTGCCAGCAGGCCCACAGGGGACGACACTGAAGCTTTCTTT
-	TRBJ1-2	-	TRBV5-1	CASSSATESYGYTF	TGCGCCAGCAGCTCGGCCACAGAGTCCTATGGCTACACCTTC
-	TRBJ1-4	-	TRBV2	CASSPNGQGREKLFF	TGTGCCAGCAGTCCGAATGGCCAGGGAAGAGAAAAACTGTTTTTT
once	TRBJ2-1	-	TRBV7-2	CASSPGTPGYEQFF	TGTGCCAGCAGCCCCGGGACTCCAGGCTATGAGCAGTTCTTC
-	TRBJ1-6	TRBD1	TRBV5-1	CASSRGTGGDSPLHF	TGCGCCAGCAGCAGAGGGACAGGGGGCGACTCACCCCTCCACTTT
-	TRBJ2-7	TRBD1	TRBV18	CASSSDRGNEQYF	TGTGCCAGCTCATCGGACAGGGGCAACGAGCAGTACTTC
-	TRBJ1-2	TRBD1	TRBV18	CASSPNRDRGGYTF	TGTGCCAGCTCACCAAATCGGGACAGGGGTGGCTACACCTTC
-	TRBJ1-1	-	TRBV5-1	CASSLQGWGNTEAFF	TGCGCCAGCAGCTTACAGGGATGGGGGAACACTGAAGCTTTCTTT
-	TRBJ2-5	TRBD1	TRBV2	CASSWRGGTGYQETQYF	TGTGCCAGCAGTTGGCGCGGCGGGACAGGGTACCAAGAGACCCAGTACTTC
few	TRBJ1-1	TRBD1	TRBV7-2	CASSYGTGGAEAFF	TGTGCCAGCAGTTACGGGACAGGGGGCGCTGAAGCTTTCTTT
-	TRBJ2-7	TRBD2	TRBV5-1	CASSLNFGLAEGEQYF	TGCGCCAGCAGCTTGAACTTCGGACTAGCGGAAGGCGAGCAGTACTTC
-	TRBJ2-3	TRBD1	TRBV2	CASSEQGQGITDTQYF	TGTGCCAGCAGTGAGCAGGGACAGGGCATCACAGATACGCAGTATTTT
-	TRBJ2-3	TRBD2	TRBV29-1	CSVDKRESRDTQYF	TGCAGCGTTGACAAGCGGGAGAGTAGAGATACGCAGTATTTT
-	TRBJ2-5	-	TRBV4-1	CASSQETSQETQYF	TGCGCCAGCAGCCAAGAGACTAGTCAAGAGACCCAGTACTTC
-	TRBJ2-5	-	TRBV19	CASSISYLAGQETQYF	TGTGCCAGTAGTATAAGCTACCTCGCGGGCCAAGAGACCCAGTACTTC
-	TRBJ1-2	-	TRBV7-9	CASSLQGNRYGYTF	TGTGCCAGCAGCTTACAGGGGAACAGATATGGCTACACCTTC
-	TRBJ1-1	-	TRBV5-1	CASSLGFSTPNTEAFF	TGCGCCAGCAGCTTGGGTTTTAGCACACCGAACACTGAAGCTTTCTTT
few	TRBJ2-7	TRBD2	TRBV7-2	CASSLAGGPYEQYF	TGTGCCAGCAGCCTAGCGGGAGGGCCCTACGAGCAGTACTTC
once	TRBJ2-2	TRBD2	TRBV7-9	CASSPIETSGPLGTGELFF	TGTGCCAGCAGCCCTATTGAAACTAGCGGGCCGCTGGGCACCGGGGAGCTGTTTTTT
-	TRBJ1-1	TRBD1	TRBV12-3/TRBV12-4	CASSSGGYQAFF	TGTGCCAGCAGCTCAGGGGGCTACCAAGCTTTCTTT
-	TRBJ2-7	-	TRBV6-5	CASSYGLAREQYF	TGTGCCAGCAGTTACGGCCTAGCGCGCGAGCAGTACTTC
-	TRBJ1-4	-	TRBV27	CASSPASTNEKLFF	TGTGCCAGCAGCCCTGCTAGCACTAATGAAAAACTGTTTTTT
medium-sized	TRBJ1-4	-	TRBV4-1	CASSQDPLLGEKLFF	TGCGCCAGCAGCCAAGATCCCCTACTAGGTGAAAAACTGTTTTTT
few	TRBJ2-7	-	TRBV28	CASSFSGIGVYEQYF	TGTGCCAGCAGTTTTTCCGGGATCGGGGTCTACGAGCAGTACTTC
-	TRBJ1-1	TRBD1	TRBV3-1/TRBV3-2	CASSQDLGTGVQNTEAFF	TGTGCCAGCAGCCAAGATTTGGGGACAGGGGTCCAGAACACTGAAGCTTTCTTT
once	TRBJ2-1	-	TRBV7-2	CASSLASPMSYNEQFF	TGTGCCAGCAGCTTAGCATCCCCTATGTCCTACAATGAGCAGTTCTTC
-	TRBJ1-1	-	TRBV30	CAWSVQTGNTEAFF	TGTGCCTGGAGTGTACAAACAGGGAACACTGAAGCTTTCTTT
-	TRBJ1-5	-	TRBV15	CATSHAGVFQPQHF	TGTGCCACCAGCCACGCAGGGGTGTTTCAGCCCCAGCATTTT
-	TRBJ2-5	TRBD1	TRBV11-2	CASSLETGGRQTQYF	TGTGCCAGCAGCTTAGAGACAGGGGGTCGGCAGACCCAGTACTTC
-	TRBJ1-5	TRBD1	TRBV19	CASSAQQGPGHF	TGTGCCAGTAGTGCCCAACAGGGGCCCGGGCATTTT
few	TRBJ2-2	-	TRBV6-1	CASSDGAVNTGELFF	TGTGCCAGCAGTGATGGGGCGGTCAACACCGGGGAGCTGTTTTTT
-	TRBJ2-2	-	TRBV7-6	CASSLEHPGQYTGELFF	TGTGCCAGCAGCTTAGAACATCCGGGACAATACACCGGGGAGCTGTTTTTT
-	TRBJ2-1	-	TRBV4-2	CASSQDLGGAIYNEQFF	TGTGCCAGCAGCCAAGATCTTGGGGGGGCTATCTACAATGAGCAGTTCTTC
-	TRBJ1-4	-	TRBV7-2	CASSLNRNEKLFF	TGTGCCAGCAGCTTAAACAGAAATGAAAAACTGTTTTTT
-	TRBJ1-4	TRBD1	TRBV11-2	CASSLGDRAKLFF	TGTGCCAGCAGCTTAGGAGACAGGGCAAAACTGTTTTTT
-	TRBJ1-2	TRBD1	TRBV3-1/TRBV3-2	CASSPGTGSGYTF	TGTGCCAGCAGCCCAGGGACAGGTTCGGGCTACACCTTC
few	TRBJ1-4	-	TRBV30	CAWSVEGLEKLFF	TGTGCCTGGAGTGTGGAGGGCCTCGAAAAACTGTTTTTT
-	TRBJ2-7	TRBD1	TRBV7-3	CASSPTGGSYEQYF	TGTGCCAGCAGCCCCACAGGGGGGTCCTACGAGCAGTACTTC
-	TRBJ2-5	TRBD1	TRBV7-2	CASSLGQGETQYF	TGTGCCAGCAGCTTAGGACAGGGGGAGACCCAGTACTTC
-	TRBJ2-5	-	TRBV10-3	CAIRDNPKQETQYF	TGTGCCATCAGGGACAATCCGAAGCAAGAGACCCAGTACTTC
-	TRBJ2-1	-	TRBV30	CAWSKRRNEQFF	TGTGCCTGGAGTAAGCGACGTAATGAGCAGTTCTTC
-	TRBJ1-1	TRBD1	TRBV29-1	CSASTGGNTEAFF	TGCAGCGCCTCGACAGGGGGGAACACTGAAGCTTTCTTT
-	TRBJ1-5	-	TRBV19	CASSIEGQGNQPQHF	TGTGCCAGTAGTATAGAGGGGCAGGGGAATCAGCCCCAGCATTTT
-	TRBJ2-7	-	TRBV19	CASSIVGHIYEQYF	TGTGCCAGTAGTATAGTGGGACACATCTACGAGCAGTACTTC
-	TRBJ2-7	-	TRBV25-1	CASSASPYEQYF	TGTGCCAGCAGTGCCTCCCCCTACGAGCAGTACTTC
-	TRBJ1-6	-	TRBV5-1	CASSRAGGENSPLHF	TGCGCCAGCAGCAGAGCCGGCGGGGAAAATTCACCCCTCCACTTT
-	TRBJ2-2	TRBD2	TRBV29-1	CSVSGTSTGELFF	TGCAGCGTCTCCGGGACTAGCACCGGGGAGCTGTTTTTT